This T cell receptor beta chain was sequenced in a study of shared clonotypes between healthy human individuals. Only CD45RO-negative cells positively selected for CCR7 counted as naive CD8 cells, so terminally differentiated effector memory CD45RA+ cells were excluded. The repertoire was sequenced with immunoSEQ multiplex PCR; TCRdb's copy has only in-frame clones and lacks some. There are about 1,900,000 clones in the sample; about 95% occur only once, and 0.9% to 1.5% lies in the top ten. The CDR3 length is 16 residues. V trimming: 3 bases; J trimming: 8 bases; junction bases outside the gene matches: 12. The germline CDR1 and CDR2 sequences are MGHRA and YSYEKL.

The chain is built from TRBV4-1 and TRBJ1-4, with 7 positions matching TRBD1. The origin of this receptor is a man between 18 and 29 years old in good health. What was sequenced was naive CD8+ T cells sorted from blood. CDR3 nucleotides: TGCGCCAGCAGCCAGCACCTCCGGGACAGTAAGGAAAAACTGTTTTTT. It encodes CASSQHLRDSKEKLFF.